The next 3 T cell receptor beta chains were all read from a single sample in a study of cytomegalovirus exposure and HLA in healthy donors. Primers for the PCR totalled 60 Vbeta and 13 Jbeta. This table comes from immunoSEQ multiplex PCR, and its TCRdb copy is limited to in-frame clones, with some not included. The sample lists about 200,000 clones, roughly 80% occurring once. Sequenced material: PBMCs. These receptors all come from a man aged 45-65 years in good health and CMV-seronegative.

The gene calls are TRBV2 and TRBJ2-7, with D perhaps matching TRBD2 (5 bases). CDR3 length: 12 residues. V lost 5 bases, J lost 9 bases, and 14 bases lay in between. CDR1 and CDR2 (germline): SNHLY, FYNNEI. The CDR3 nucleotides are TGTGCCAGCAGTACTAGTCCTGCCATGCAGTACTTC. Translation gives CASSTSPAMQYF.

The V call is TRBV15, the J call TRBJ1-1; D is unresolved. Between the trimmed V and J ends, which lost 5 bases and 0 bases, there was a span of 7 bases. Germline V gene sequence: CDR1 LNHNV, CDR2 YYDKDF (reference sequence). There are 13 residues in the CDR3. Written as DNA, the CDR3 is TGTGCCACCAGCGGCCAAATGAACACTGAAGCTTTCTTT. Translated, it gives CATSGQMNTEAFF.

V gene TRBV2 combines with J gene TRBJ2-5; D unclear. The J call is doubtful: the DNA matches TRBJ2-7 better. The germline CDR1 and CDR2 sequences are SNHLY and FYNNEI. This CDR3 comprises 11 residues. DNA of the CDR3: TGTGCCAGCAGGCAAAGCTACGAGCAGTACTTC. As protein: CASRQSYEQYF.